Listed here are 26 T cell receptor beta chains from one sample, sequenced in a study of tissue T cells after allogeneic stem cell transplantation. Sample time point: mouse harvest day 14 after allogeneic transplant. Mouse grafts combined 10^7 T-cell-depleted bone marrow cells with 10^6 splenic CD5+ T cells. The protocol was immunoSEQ multiplex PCR, while the TCRdb copy is restricted to in-frame clones and leaves out a portion. The sample lists approximately 3,500 clones, roughly 44% seen once, with under 25% in the top ten. Sequencing was carried out using gut tissue. These receptors all stem from a female BALB/c mouse given C57BL/6 T cells with graft-versus-host disease after an allogeneic hematopoietic cell transplant.

Relative to its sample, this clone is large. Mouse names are used for the genes. With the read ending 1 residue before the CDR3 end, the germline J gene is used to fill in that end. The gene calls are TRBV13-3 and TRBJ2-4, with D tentatively TRBD1 (6 bases). Trimming stripped 1 base from V and 0 bases from J, with 12 bases between. The CDR3 totals 16 residues. Germline assignment: CDR1 NNHDY and CDR2 SYVADS. CDR3 amino acids: CASSDPTGYSQNTLYF. Partial CDR3 DNA: TGTGCCAGCAGTGATCCTACAGGGTATAGTCAAAACACCTTGTAC.

A few counts support this clone. Gene names denote mouse genes. The CDR3 bases that were read are TGTGCCAGCAGCCAACCTCAGAATTCTGGAAATACGCTCTAT. Translation gives CASSQPQNSGNTLY. The whole CDR3 sequence reads CASSQPQNSGNTLYF. The V call is TRBV2, the J call TRBJ1-3; unclear D gene. The CDR3 end is not reached by the read, which stops 1 residue before it; the germline J gene fills it in. CDR1 is LGHNA and CDR2 is YSYQKL in the germline V gene. The CDR3 is made up of 15 amino acids. V lost 2 bases and J 0 bases, leaving 8 bases between the germline ends.

This clone came up a few times. The genes and germline here are from mouse. The CDR3 end lies 1 residue beyond the end of the read and is filled in from the germline J gene. V is TRBV31 and J is TRBJ1-2; 10 nucleotides line up with TRBD1. There are 16 residues in the CDR3. Trimming took 1 base from V and 1 from J; bases not matched to a gene: 6. Per germline, CDR1 GKSSPN and CDR2 SITVG. CDR3: CAWSPGTGARNSDYTF. The part of the CDR3 DNA that was read is TGTGCCTGGAGTCCTGGGACAGGGGCGAGAAACTCCGACTACACC. Variable domain in full (rest from reference TRBV31 and TRBJ1-2): AQTIHQWPVAEIKAVGSPLSLGCTIKGKSSPNLYWYWQATGGTLQQLFYSITVGQVESVVQLNLSASRPKDDQFILSTEKLLLSHSGFYLCAWSPGTGARNSDYTFGSGTRLLVI.

Comments on this clone: Mouse gene names apply. Coverage ceases 1 residue before the CDR3 finishes, and the germline J gene fills in the end. This sequence joins TRBV26 and TRBJ1-1, with no clear D. With 7 bases removed from V and 1 base from J, the gap between germline ends came to 7 bases. The CDR3 has 12 residues. CDR1 and CDR2 from the germline V gene are KGHPV and FQNQEV (reference sequence). The covered CDR3 bases are TGTGCCAGCACAGGAGGGAACACAGAAGTCTTC. Protein product: CASTGGNTEVF. The full CDR3 protein reads CASTGGNTEVFF.

This clone was counted only a few times. Any gene name here is a mouse gene name. The read comes to an end 1 residue before the CDR3 does, leaving the germline J gene to fill in the end. The chain recombines TRBV26 with TRBJ1-4, with 7 bases fitting TRBD1. Germline CDR1 reads KGHPV; CDR2 reads FQNQEV (reference sequence). This CDR3 region has 15 residues. V was pared by 6 bases and J by 4 bases, with 8 bases of the junction left unmatched. The CDR3 is CASSLTGWSNERLFF. The CDR3 bases that were read are TGTGCCAGCAGCCTGACAGGGTGGAGCAACGAAAGATTATTT.

This clone was found a few times. Germline and genes here are mouse. The read falls 1 residue short of the CDR3 end, and the missing part is taken from the germline J gene. The rearrangement uses TRBV26 and TRBJ2-1; unclear D gene. V lost 2 bases, J lost 2 bases, and 7 bases lay in between. This CDR3 spans 14 amino acids. The V gene's germline CDR1 is KGHPV and CDR2 FQNQEV (reference sequence). The chain's CDR3 is CASSLETYYAEQFF. CDR3 DNA, as far as it was read: TGTGCCAGCAGTCTGGAGACATACTATGCTGAGCAGTTC. Drawing the rest from reference TRBV26 and TRBJ2-1, the complete variable domain is NSKVIQTPRYLVKGQGQKAKMRCIPEKGHPVVFWYQQNKNNEFKFLINFQNQEVLQQIDMTEKRFSAECPSNSPCSLEIQSSEAGDSALYLCASSLETYYAEQFFGPGTRLTVL.

There are a few counts of this clone. Mouse gene names apply. The sequence runs out 1 residue before the end of the CDR3; the remainder is reconstructed from the germline J gene. V is TRBV26 and J is TRBJ2-7; D is undetermined. The CDR3 extends over 13 amino acids. V gave up 2 bases and J gave up 0 bases, with 5 bases separating them. Per germline, CDR1 KGHPV and CDR2 FQNQEV (reference sequence). The CDR3 sequence is CASSLGVSYEQYF. The sequenced part of the CDR3 DNA is TGTGCCAGCAGTCTGGGGGTCTCCTATGAACAGTAC.

Note on this clone: Gene names are the mouse ones. Coverage ceases 1 residue before the CDR3 finishes, and the germline J gene fills in the end. The V and J genes are TRBV15 and TRBJ2-3, with D tentatively TRBD2 (6 bases). CDR1 is SGHND, CDR2 FRSKSL, per germline. Deletions cut 2 bases from V and 1 base from J, with 7 bases between. The CDR3 is 14 residues long. The sequenced CDR3 bases are TGTGCCAGCAGTTTATTGGGGGGTGCAGAAACGCTGTAT. It codes for CASSLLGGAETLY. The full CDR3 protein is CASSLLGGAETLYF.

This clone was counted a few times. Gene names are the mouse ones. The CDR3 end is not reached by the read, which stops 1 residue before it; the germline J gene fills it in. The rearrangement links TRBV20 to TRBJ2-4; possibly TRBD1 for D (5 bases). In germline, CDR1 is GFQATS, CDR2 STVNSAI. The CDR3 consists of 15 residues. Trimming removed 0 bases from V and 0 bases from J, with 10 bases in between. CDR3 in amino acids: CGARDQGTSQNTLYF. CDR3 DNA (partial): TGTGGTGCTAGGGATCAGGGAACTAGTCAAAACACCTTGTAC.

On this clone: The gene names here belong to mouse. The CDR3 end falls 1 residue outside the read, so it is completed with the germline J gene. J is TRBJ2-1 and V is TRBV12-1; D possibly corresponds to TRBD1 (6 bases). The CDR3 totals 12 residues. With 6 bases removed from V and 1 base from J, the gap between germline ends came to 6 bases. Germline V gene data show CDR1 as SGHSN and CDR2 as HYEKVE. The sequenced CDR3 bases are TGTGCCAGCGGACAGAACTATGCTGAGCAGTTC. Its translation is CASGQNYAEQF. In full, the CDR3 reads CASGQNYAEQFF.

This clone was recorded a few times. The listed genes are named as in mouse. The sequence runs out 1 residue before the end of the CDR3; the remainder is reconstructed from the germline J gene. This chain connects TRBV3 to TRBJ2-7; D is perhaps TRBD1 (5 bases). V gave up 2 bases and J gave up 4 bases, with 9 bases separating them. This CDR3 is built from 13 residues. Germline-derived CDR1 and CDR2 are SNHLY and FYNGKV (reference sequence). The CDR3 region is CASSLPGQYEQYF. The CDR3 bases that were read are TGTGCCAGCAGCTTACCAGGACAATATGAACAGTAC.

This clone was seen more than once but under ten times. Each gene name is a mouse one. The CDR3 is CTCSADPGGAYNSPLYF. The sequenced CDR3 bases are TGCACCTGCAGTGCAGATCCAGGGGGCGCTTATAATTCGCCCCTCTAC. The rearrangement joins TRBV1 to TRBJ1-6; the match to TRBD1 covers 8 bases. Coverage ceases 1 residue before the CDR3 finishes, and the germline J gene fills in the end. TRBJ1-6 is noted as an ORF with a role that remains uncertain. The CDR3 sequence is 17 residues long. In germline, CDR1 is NSQYPW, CDR2 LRSPGD (reference sequence). Trimming removed 0 bases from V and 4 bases from J; junction bases left unmatched: 5.

A remark on this clone: The gene names given are mouse names. The DNA ends 1 residue before the CDR3 does, and the rest of the CDR3 is filled in from the germline J gene. The rearrangement joins TRBV26 to TRBJ2-5; no reliable D call. The CDR3 contains 13 residues. The V end was cut by 0 bases, the J end by 3 bases, with 4 bases between. The germline CDR1 and CDR2 sequences are KGHPV and FQNQEV (reference sequence). The CDR3 loop is CASSLSRQDTQYF. The DNA read from the CDR3 is TGTGCCAGCAGTCTGTCCAGGCAAGACACCCAGTAC. The variable domain in full, completed from reference TRBV26 and TRBJ2-5, reads NSKVIQTPRYLVKGQGQKAKMRCIPEKGHPVVFWYQQNKNNEFKFLINFQNQEVLQQIDMTEKRFSAECPSNSPCSLEIQSSEAGDSALYLCASSLSRQDTQYFGPGTRLLVL.

This clone appeared a few times. Gene names and germline match the mouse. The missing CDR3 end, 1 residue past where the read stops, is filled in from the germline J gene. The chain uses TRBV3 and TRBJ2-4; 7 nucleotides match TRBD2. Per the germline V gene, CDR1 is SNHLY and CDR2 is FYNGKV (reference sequence). The CDR3 is made up of 16 amino acids. V gave up 2 bases and J gave up 0 bases; unmatched junction bases: 5. The DNA read from the CDR3 is TGTGCCAGCAGCTTAACCTGGGGGTTAAGTCAAAACACCTTGTAC. It specifies CASSLTWGLSQNTLY. The full CDR3 protein reads CASSLTWGLSQNTLYF. Together with reference TRBV3 and TRBJ2-4, the CDR3 gives the full variable domain: GPKVLQIPSHQIIDMGQMVTLNCDPVSNHLYFYWYKQILGQQMEFLVNFYNGKVMEKSKLFKDQFSVERPDGSYFTLKIQPTALEDSAVYFCASSLTWGLSQNTLYFGAGTRLSVL.

Turning to this clone: Here the gene names and germline are mouse. The DNA ends 1 residue before the CDR3 does, and the rest of the CDR3 is filled in from the germline J gene. This chain uses TRBV12-1 with TRBJ2-5; 7 nucleotides line up with TRBD2. This CDR3 contains 15 residues. V lost 4 bases and J lost 0; bases outside the gene matches: 6. Germline V gene lookup returns CDR1 SGHSN and CDR2 HYEKVE. CDR3 DNA (partial): TGTGCCAGCTCCCTCCCGGGACTGAACCAAGACACCCAGTAC. This encodes CASSLPGLNQDTQY. In full, the CDR3 reads CASSLPGLNQDTQYF. Looking up the rest from reference TRBV12-1 and TRBJ2-5 gives the full variable domain: DSGVVQSPRHIIKEKGGRSVLTCIPISGHSNVVWYQQTLGKELKFLIQHYEKVERDKGFLPSRFSVQQFDDYHSEMNMSALELEDSAMYFCASSLPGLNQDTQYFGPGTRLLVL.

As for this clone: The listed genes are named as in mouse. The read ends 1 residue before the CDR3 terminus; that terminus is restored from the germline J gene. V and J are TRBV23 and TRBJ1-1. Germline V lookup: CDR1 KGHTA, CDR2 FQNQQP. This CDR3 has 13 amino acids. CDR3 region: CSSSQRGRSEVFF. Partial CDR3 DNA: TGCTCCAGCAGTCAGAGGGGCAGGTCAGAAGTCTTC.

A note on this clone: Mouse germline and gene names are used. The read gets to within 1 residue of the CDR3 end, and the germline J gene fills in the rest. The chain uses TRBV16 and TRBJ1-2, with D possibly matching TRBD1 (6 bases). The CDR3 sequence is 13 residues long. The V end was cut by 3 bases, the J end by 4 bases, with 9 bases between. CDR1 and CDR2 (germline): SGHSA, FRNQAP. The CDR3 protein is CASSFGGSSDYTF. The DNA read from the CDR3 is TGTGCAAGCAGCTTTGGGGGCAGCTCCGACTACACC.

In its sample, this clone was seen a few times. Mouse names are used for the genes. The CDR3 goes on 1 residue after the read ends, and that part is filled in from the germline J gene. This chain links TRBV26 with TRBJ1-3; D remains unclear. Per the germline V gene, CDR1 is KGHPV and CDR2 is FQNQEV (reference sequence). V was trimmed by 2 bases and J by 4 bases, leaving 6 bases between them. The CDR3 spans 13 residues. The CDR3 DNA, read in part, is TGTGCCAGCAGTCTGGACACCGGAAATACGCTCTAT. Translating gives CASSLDTGNTLY. The whole CDR3 sequence is CASSLDTGNTLYF.

This clone was observed a few times. Gene names are mouse gene names. Read data end 1 residue before the CDR3 end; the end is taken from the germline J gene. The chain links TRBV26 to TRBJ1-1; perhaps TRBD1 as D (5 bases). Trimming shortened V by 4 bases and J by 4 bases, and 10 bases separated the two germline ends. The CDR3 runs 13 residues. CDR1 KGHPV and CDR2 FQNQEV come from the germline V gene (reference sequence). Partial CDR3 DNA: TGTGCCAGCAGTCGGGGGGAGATCACAGAAGTCTTC. Translated, it gives CASSRGEITEVF. The entire CDR3 is CASSRGEITEVFF.

About this clone: Genes and germline are mouse. The read comes to an end 1 residue before the CDR3 does, leaving the germline J gene to fill in the end. This chain links TRBV23 with TRBJ1-1; the table's D call, TRBD1, has no DNA check behind it. The CDR3 has 13 amino acids. Germline V gives CDR1 KGHTA, CDR2 FQNQQP. CDR3 bases read: TGCTCCAGCAGTCAATCTAGGGACACAGAAGTCTTC. This codes for CSSSQSRDTEVF. The full CDR3 protein is CSSSQSRDTEVFF.

As to this clone: Here the gene names and germline are mouse. The CDR3 is cut off 1 residue early in the read; its end comes from the germline J gene. The genes are TRBV26 and TRBJ2-4; D not resolved. Trimming pared 2 bases from V and 0 bases from J, leaving 3 bases between. There are 13 residues in the CDR3. Germline V gene sequence: CDR1 KGHPV, CDR2 FQNQEV (reference sequence). CDR3 residues: CASSLDSQNTLYF. CDR3 bases read: TGTGCCAGCAGTCTGGATAGTCAAAACACCTTGTAC.

This clone ranks as medium-sized (0.01 to 0.1%). The gene names here belong to mouse. The read finishes 1 residue shy of the CDR3 end, and the germline J gene is used to complete it. V gene TRBV23 combines with J gene TRBJ1-4; the D call in the table, TRBD1, was not verified against the DNA. This CDR3 comprises 15 residues. Germline V CDR1 and CDR2: KGHTA, FQNQQP. CDR3 residues: CSSSQSTSSNERLFF. CDR3 bases read: TGCTCCAGCAGTCAATCAACATCTTCCAACGAAAGATTATTT.

Regarding this clone: Here the gene names and germline are mouse. From the germline J gene comes the end of the CDR3, since the read stops 1 residue before it. The chain is built from TRBV23 and TRBJ2-5; no DNA check was done on the table's D call, TRBD1. The CDR3 is made up of 14 amino acids. Germline-derived CDR1 and CDR2 are KGHTA and FQNQQP. CDR3 DNA, as far as it was read: TGCTCCAGCAGCCCGGGACAGGGGGGGGACACCCAGTAC. Its protein is CSSSPGQGGDTQY. The entire CDR3 is CSSSPGQGGDTQYF.

Of note for this clone: Genes here carry mouse names. Coverage ceases 1 residue before the CDR3 finishes, and the germline J gene fills in the end. The chain combines TRBV23 with TRBJ2-3; the DNA was not compared with TRBD1, the D call given in the table. Looked up from germline, CDR1 is KGHTA and CDR2 is FQNQQP. The CDR3 contains 13 residues. The CDR3 here is CSSSQGHPETLYF. The DNA read from the CDR3 is TGCTCCAGCAGTCAAGGACACCCAGAAACGCTGTAT.

To note about this clone: Genes here carry mouse names. The read finishes 1 residue shy of the CDR3 end, and the germline J gene is used to complete it. The chain employs TRBV12-1 and TRBJ2-3; D might be TRBD1 (5 bases). The CDR3 extends over 14 amino acids. Trimming took off 1 base at V and 1 base at J, with 8 bases between the two ends. Germline-derived CDR1 and CDR2 are SGHSN and HYEKVE. The sequenced part of the CDR3 DNA is TGTGCCAGCTCTCTTGGCAGGGGTGCAGAAACGCTGTAT. Translating it yields CASSLGRGAETLY. The entire CDR3 protein is CASSLGRGAETLYF.

A remark on this clone: Each gene name is a mouse one. The read terminates 1 residue before the CDR3 end, so the remaining end is supplied by the germline J gene. V usage is TRBV26 and J usage is TRBJ1-2; 7 bases are shared with TRBD1. Germline CDR1 KGHPV, CDR2 FQNQEV (reference sequence). There are 13 residues in the CDR3. The V segment lost 3 bases and the J segment 3 bases; nucleotides outside the gene matches: 1. Partial CDR3 DNA: TGTGCCAGCAGTCTAGGGACAGACTCCGACTACACC. As protein: CASSLGTDSDYT. The whole CDR3 sequence is CASSLGTDSDYTF.